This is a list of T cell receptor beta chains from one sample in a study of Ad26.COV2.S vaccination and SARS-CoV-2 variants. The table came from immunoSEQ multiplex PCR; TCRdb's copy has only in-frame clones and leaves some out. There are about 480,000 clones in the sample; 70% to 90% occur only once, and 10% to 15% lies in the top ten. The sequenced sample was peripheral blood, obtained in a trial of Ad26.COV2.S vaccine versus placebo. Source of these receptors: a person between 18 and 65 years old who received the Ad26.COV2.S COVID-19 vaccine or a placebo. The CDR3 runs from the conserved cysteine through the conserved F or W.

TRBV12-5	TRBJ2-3	CASAPYSGGADTQYF
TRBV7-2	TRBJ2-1	CASSPHLAGGTREQFF
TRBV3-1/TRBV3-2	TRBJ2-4	CASRIQTPRGGPYF
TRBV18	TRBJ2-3	CASFGTGTDTQYF
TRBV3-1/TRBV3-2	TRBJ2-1	CASSPLPGLAFDEQFF
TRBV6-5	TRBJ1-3	CASTDSGNTIYF
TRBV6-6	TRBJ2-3	CASTWGTAAGDTQYF
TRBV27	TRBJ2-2	CASSLRTVGTGELFF
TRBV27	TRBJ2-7	CASSLQTDSYEQYF
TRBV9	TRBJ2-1	CASSVDSGSNTEQFF
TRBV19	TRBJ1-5	CASSMNGDQPQHF
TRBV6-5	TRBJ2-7	CASSIGWGSYEQYF
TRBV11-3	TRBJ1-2	CASSRGNYGYTF
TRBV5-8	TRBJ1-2	CASSLLIGRGSYGYTF
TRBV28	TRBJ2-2	CASSLYIPGELFF
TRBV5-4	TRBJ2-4	CASSLAVAKNIQYF
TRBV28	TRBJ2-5	CASSRSSGRGGQETQYF
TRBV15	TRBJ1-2	CATSRGGSRGPGYTF
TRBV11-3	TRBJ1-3	CASSPGLAGNTIYF
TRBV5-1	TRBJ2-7	CASSLEGLAYEQYF
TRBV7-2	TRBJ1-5	CASSPPGGDQPQHF
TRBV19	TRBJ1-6	CASSVSQGRPLHF
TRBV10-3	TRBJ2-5	CAISSSGGQETQYF
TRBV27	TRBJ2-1	CASSLGLAAYNEQFF
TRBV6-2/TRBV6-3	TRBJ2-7	CASSYFGSTYEQYF
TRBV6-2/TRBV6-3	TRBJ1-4	CASSRIKPGEKLFF